This T cell receptor (beta chain) was recovered during a study of blood T cell repertoires in COVID-19. The overall study: COVID-19 samples collected from the United States, Italy and Spain covered acute and convalescent phases.

Germline CDR1 and CDR2: MDHEN and SYDVKM. V trimming: 10 bases; J trimming: 1 base; junction bases outside the gene matches: 7. The CDR3 covers 14 residues. The repertoire was sequenced with immunoSEQ multiplex PCR; TCRdb's copy has only in-frame clones and lacks some. The table has around 65,000 clones, about 81% seen once; the top ten hold around 9.2%. V usage is TRBV28 and J usage is TRBJ1-1, with 9 positions matching TRBD1. This receptor was obtained from a human donor in a cohort sampled during active COVID-19. The sequenced material came from peripheral blood. The chain's CDR3 is CATGTGRGNTEAFF. CDR3 DNA: TGTGCCACCGGGACAGGGCGAGGGAACACTGAAGCTTTCTTT.